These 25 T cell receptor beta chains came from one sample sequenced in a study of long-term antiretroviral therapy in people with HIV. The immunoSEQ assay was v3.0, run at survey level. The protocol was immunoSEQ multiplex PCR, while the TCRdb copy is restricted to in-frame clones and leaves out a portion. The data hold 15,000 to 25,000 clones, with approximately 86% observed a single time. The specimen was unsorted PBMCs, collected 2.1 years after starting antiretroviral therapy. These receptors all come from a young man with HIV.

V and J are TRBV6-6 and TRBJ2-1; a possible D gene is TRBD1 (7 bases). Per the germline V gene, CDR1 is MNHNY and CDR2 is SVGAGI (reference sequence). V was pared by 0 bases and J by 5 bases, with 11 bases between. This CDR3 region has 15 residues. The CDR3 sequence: CASSYSSRGDNEQFF. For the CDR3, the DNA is TGTGCCAGCAGTTACTCGAGCAGGGGGGACAATGAGCAGTTCTTC.

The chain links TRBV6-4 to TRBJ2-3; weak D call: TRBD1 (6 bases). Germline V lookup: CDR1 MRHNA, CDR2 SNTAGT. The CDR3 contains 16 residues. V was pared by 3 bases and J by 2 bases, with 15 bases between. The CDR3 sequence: CASSEGQGSHTDTQYF. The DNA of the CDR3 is TGTGCCAGCAGTGAGGGCCAGGGGTCTCACACAGATACGCAGTATTTT.

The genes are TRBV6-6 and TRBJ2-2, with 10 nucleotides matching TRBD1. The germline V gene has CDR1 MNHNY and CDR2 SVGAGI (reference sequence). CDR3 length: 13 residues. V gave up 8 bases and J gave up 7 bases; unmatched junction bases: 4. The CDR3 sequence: CASGTGAVGELFF. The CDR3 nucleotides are TGTGCCAGCGGGACAGGGGCGGTCGGGGAGCTGTTTTTT.

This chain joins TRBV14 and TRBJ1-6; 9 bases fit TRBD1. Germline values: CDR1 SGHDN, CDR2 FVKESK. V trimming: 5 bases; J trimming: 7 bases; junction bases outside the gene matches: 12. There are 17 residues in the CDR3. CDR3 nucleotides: TGTGCCAGCAGCAATGCGCGGACAGGGGCCCTCAATTCACCCCTCCACTTT. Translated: CASSNARTGALNSPLHF.

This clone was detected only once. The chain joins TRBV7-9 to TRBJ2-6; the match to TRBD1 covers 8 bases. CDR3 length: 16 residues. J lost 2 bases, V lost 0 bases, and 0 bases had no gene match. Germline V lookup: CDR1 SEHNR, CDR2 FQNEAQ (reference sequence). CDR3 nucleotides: TGTGCCAGCAGCTTAGCACAGGGGGCTGGGGCCAACGTCCTGACTTTC. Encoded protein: CASSLAQGAGANVLTF.

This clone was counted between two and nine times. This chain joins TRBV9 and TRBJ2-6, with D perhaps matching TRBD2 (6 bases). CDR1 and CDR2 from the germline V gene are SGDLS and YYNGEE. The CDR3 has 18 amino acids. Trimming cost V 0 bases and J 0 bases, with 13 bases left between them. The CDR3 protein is CASSVDGRRRSGANVLTF. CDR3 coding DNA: TGTGCCAGCAGCGTAGACGGGAGACGGCGCTCTGGGGCCAACGTCCTGACTTTC.

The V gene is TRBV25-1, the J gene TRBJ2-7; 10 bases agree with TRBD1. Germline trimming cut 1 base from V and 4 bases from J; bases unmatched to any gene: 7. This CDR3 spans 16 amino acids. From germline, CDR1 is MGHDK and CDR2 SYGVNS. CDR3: CASSEFGTGAKYEQYF. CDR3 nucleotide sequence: TGTGCCAGCAGTGAATTCGGGACAGGGGCGAAGTACGAGCAGTACTTC.

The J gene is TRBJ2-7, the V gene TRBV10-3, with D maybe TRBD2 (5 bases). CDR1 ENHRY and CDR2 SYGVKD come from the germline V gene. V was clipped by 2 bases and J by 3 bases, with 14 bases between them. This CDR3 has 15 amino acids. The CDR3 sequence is CAISERSGIRYEQYF. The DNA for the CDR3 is TGTGCCATCAGTGAGCGTTCCGGGATCCGCTACGAGCAGTACTTC.

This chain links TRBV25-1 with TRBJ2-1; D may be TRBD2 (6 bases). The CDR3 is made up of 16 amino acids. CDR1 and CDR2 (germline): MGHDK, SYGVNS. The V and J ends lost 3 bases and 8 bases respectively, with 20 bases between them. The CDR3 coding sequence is TGTGCCAGCAGTGAGGAGGGTTGGATTTCTAGCGATGAGCAGTTCTTC. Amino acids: CASSEEGWISSDEQFF.

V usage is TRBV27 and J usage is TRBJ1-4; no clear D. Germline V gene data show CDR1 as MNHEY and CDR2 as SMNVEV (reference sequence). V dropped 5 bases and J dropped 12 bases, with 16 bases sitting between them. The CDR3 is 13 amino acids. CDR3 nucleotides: TGTGCCAGCAGTCTAGCGGGGTTGGGCCAACTGTTTTTT. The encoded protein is CASSLAGLGQLFF.

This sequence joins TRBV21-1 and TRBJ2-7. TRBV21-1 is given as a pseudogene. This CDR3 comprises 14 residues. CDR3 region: CASRTGTGPSEQYF. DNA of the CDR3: TGTGCCAGCAGGACGGGCACCGGGCCTTCCGAGCAGTACTTC.

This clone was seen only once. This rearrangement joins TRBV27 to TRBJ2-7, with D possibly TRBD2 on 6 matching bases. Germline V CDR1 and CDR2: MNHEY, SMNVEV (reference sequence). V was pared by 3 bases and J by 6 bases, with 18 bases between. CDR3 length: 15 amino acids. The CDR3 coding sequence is TGTGCCAGCAGTTTTACTGGGCAGCTCGGGGGCGAGCAGTACTTC. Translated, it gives CASSFTGQLGGEQYF.

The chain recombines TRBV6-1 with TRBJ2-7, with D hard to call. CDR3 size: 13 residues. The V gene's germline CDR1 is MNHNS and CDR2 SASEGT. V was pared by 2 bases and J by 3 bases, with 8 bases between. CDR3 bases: TGTGCCAGCAGTGAATTCAGAAACTACGAGCAGTACTTC. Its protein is CASSEFRNYEQYF.

CDR3 bases: TGTGCCATCAGTGATCGGGGGGAAAGAGCTAATGAAAAACTGTTTTTT. It codes for CAISDRGERANEKLFF. The chain links TRBV10-3 to TRBJ1-4; D possibly corresponds to TRBD1 (5 bases). Deletions cut 3 bases from V and 3 bases from J, with 14 bases between. CDR3 length: 16 residues. CDR1 and CDR2 from the germline V gene are ENHRY and SYGVKD.

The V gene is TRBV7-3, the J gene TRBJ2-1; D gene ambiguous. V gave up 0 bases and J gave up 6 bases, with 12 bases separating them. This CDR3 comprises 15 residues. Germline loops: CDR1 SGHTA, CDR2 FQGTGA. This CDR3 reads CASSLTRPLRNEQFF. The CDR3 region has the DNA TGTGCCAGCAGCTTAACGCGACCACTACGCAATGAGCAGTTCTTC.

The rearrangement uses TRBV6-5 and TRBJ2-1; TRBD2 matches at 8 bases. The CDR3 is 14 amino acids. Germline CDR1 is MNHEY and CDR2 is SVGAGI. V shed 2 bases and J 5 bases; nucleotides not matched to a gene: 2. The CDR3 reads CASSYPGGDNEQFF. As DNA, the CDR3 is TGTGCCAGCAGTTACCCGGGGGGGGACAATGAGCAGTTCTTC.

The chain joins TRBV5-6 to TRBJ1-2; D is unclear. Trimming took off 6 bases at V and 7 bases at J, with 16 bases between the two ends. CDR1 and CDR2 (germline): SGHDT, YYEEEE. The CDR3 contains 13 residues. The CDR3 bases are TGTGCCAGCAACAACTACGGGGTCGGTGGCTACACCTTC. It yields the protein CASNNYGVGGYTF.

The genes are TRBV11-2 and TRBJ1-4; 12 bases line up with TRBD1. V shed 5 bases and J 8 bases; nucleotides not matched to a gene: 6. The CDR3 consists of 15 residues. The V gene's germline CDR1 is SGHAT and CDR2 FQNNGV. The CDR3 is CASSRGTGGKEKLFF. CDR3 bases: TGTGCCAGCAGCAGGGGGACAGGGGGCAAGGAAAAACTGTTTTTT.

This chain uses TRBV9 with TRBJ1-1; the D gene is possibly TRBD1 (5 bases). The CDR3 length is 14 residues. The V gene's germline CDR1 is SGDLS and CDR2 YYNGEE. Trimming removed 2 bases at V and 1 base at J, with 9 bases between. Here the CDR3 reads CASSVGGTNTEAFF. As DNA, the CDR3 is TGTGCCAGCAGCGTCGGAGGGACGAACACTGAAGCTTTCTTT.

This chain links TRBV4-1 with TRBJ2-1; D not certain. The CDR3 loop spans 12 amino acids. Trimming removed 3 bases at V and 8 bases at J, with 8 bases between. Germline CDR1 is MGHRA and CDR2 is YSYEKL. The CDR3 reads CASSHTLDEQFF. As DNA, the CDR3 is TGCGCCAGCAGCCATACCCTGGATGAGCAGTTCTTC.

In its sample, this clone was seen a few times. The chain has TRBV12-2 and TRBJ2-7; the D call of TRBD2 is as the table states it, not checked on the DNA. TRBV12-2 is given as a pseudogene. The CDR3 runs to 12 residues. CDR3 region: CASRLRRLAGYF. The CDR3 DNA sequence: TGTGCAAGTCGCTTAAGACGACTAGCGGGATACTTC.

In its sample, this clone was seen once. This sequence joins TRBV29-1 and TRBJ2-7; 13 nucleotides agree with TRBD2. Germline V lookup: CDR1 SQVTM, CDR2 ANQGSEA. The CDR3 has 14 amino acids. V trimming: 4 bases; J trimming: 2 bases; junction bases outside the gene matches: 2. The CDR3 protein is CSVVTSGRAYEQYF. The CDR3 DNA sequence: TGCAGCGTTGTTACTAGCGGGAGGGCCTACGAGCAGTACTTC.

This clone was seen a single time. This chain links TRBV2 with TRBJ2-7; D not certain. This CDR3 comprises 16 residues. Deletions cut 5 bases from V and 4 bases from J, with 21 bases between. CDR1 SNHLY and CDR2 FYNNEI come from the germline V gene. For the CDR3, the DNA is TGTGCCAGCAGTCCCCAGTGGCTTTTTGGGATTTACGAGCAGTACTTC. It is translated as CASSPQWLFGIYEQYF.

CDR3: CASSQGAGGYEQYF. As DNA, the CDR3 is TGTGCCAGCAGCCAAGGGGCGGGAGGCTACGAGCAGTACTTC. J is TRBJ2-7 and V is TRBV9; 8 bases agree with TRBD2. Germline V gene data show CDR1 as SGDLS and CDR2 as YYNGEE. This CDR3 is built from 14 residues. The V gene end was trimmed by 4 bases and the J gene end by 3 bases; junction bases not matched to a gene: 6.

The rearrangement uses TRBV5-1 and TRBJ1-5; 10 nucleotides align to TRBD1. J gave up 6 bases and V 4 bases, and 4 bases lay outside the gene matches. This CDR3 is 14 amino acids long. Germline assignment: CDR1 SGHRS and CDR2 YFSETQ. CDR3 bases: TGCGCCAGCAGCCGCGGACAGGGGGGTCAGCCCCAGCATTTT. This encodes CASSRGQGGQPQHF.